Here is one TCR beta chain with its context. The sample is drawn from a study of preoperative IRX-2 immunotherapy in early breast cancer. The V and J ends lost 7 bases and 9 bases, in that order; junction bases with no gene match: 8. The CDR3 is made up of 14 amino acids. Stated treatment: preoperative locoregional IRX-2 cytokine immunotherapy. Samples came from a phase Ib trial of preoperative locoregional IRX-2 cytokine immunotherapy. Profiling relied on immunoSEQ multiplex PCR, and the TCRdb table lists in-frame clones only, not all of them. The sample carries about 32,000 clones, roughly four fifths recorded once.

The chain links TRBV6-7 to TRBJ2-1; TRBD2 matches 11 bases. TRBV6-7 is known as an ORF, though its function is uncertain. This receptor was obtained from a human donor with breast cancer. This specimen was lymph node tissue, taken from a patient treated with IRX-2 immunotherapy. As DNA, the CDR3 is TGTGCCAGCAACCAACTAGCGGGAGAAAGTGAGCAGTTCTTC. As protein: CASNQLAGESEQFF.